This note documents a single T cell receptor beta chain sequence. The identical CDR3 is also encoded by other nucleotide sequences in the sample. These data belong to a study of blood T cell repertoires in COVID-19. Study summary: There were acute and convalescent COVID-19 samples, and they came from the United States, Italy and Spain. T cells, B-cell-depleted T cells, or PBMCs supplied cDNA or gDNA.

Some clones are missing from TCRdb's copy, which holds only in-frame ones; the method was immunoSEQ multiplex PCR. The table records 260,000 or so clones, more than 80% of them present only once. V was pared by 0 bases and J by 7 bases, with 4 bases of the junction left unmatched. The germline CDR1 and CDR2 sequences are SGHRS and YFSETQ. This CDR3 has 15 amino acids. Enrollment of patients from Seattle took place during active infection, with longitudinal follow-up. The sample comprised peripheral blood. The chain carries TRBV5-1 and TRBJ1-6; TRBD1 matches at 7 bases. This sequence originates from a woman of 80 years or more with COVID-19, enrolled during active disease. The CDR3 reads CASSLAGQPNSPLHF. The CDR3 DNA is TGCGCCAGCAGCTTGGCGGGACAGCCGAATTCACCCCTCCACTTT.